A single sample gave rise to the 12 T cell receptor beta chains below, sequenced in a study of shared clonotypes between healthy human individuals. Profiling relied on immunoSEQ multiplex PCR, and the TCRdb table lists in-frame clones only, not all of them. This table holds roughly 2.5 million clones, around nine tenths found once. Sequencing used naive CD4+ T cells sorted from blood. The subset denotes: CD45RA+ positively selected. Every receptor here comes from a man aged 18 to 29 in good health.

The V call is TRBV9, the J call TRBJ2-3; 16 bases are a match to TRBD2. J gave up 5 bases and V 3 bases, and 6 bases lay outside the gene matches. The CDR3 spans 17 residues. The V gene's germline CDR1 is SGDLS and CDR2 YYNGEE. The CDR3, as DNA: TGTGCCAGCAGCGCCGGGACTAGCGGGAGGGTTGTAGATACGCAGTATTTT. This gives the protein CASSAGTSGRVVDTQYF. Full variable domain (rest looked up from reference TRBV9 and TRBJ2-3): DSGVTQTPKHLITATGQRVTLRCSPRSGDLSVYWYQQSLDQGLQFLIQYYNGEERAKGNILERFSAQQFPDLHSELNLSSLELGDSALYFCASSAGTSGRVVDTQYFGPGTRLTVL.

The chain recombines TRBV6-5 with TRBJ1-2; tentative D call: TRBD1 (5 bases). This CDR3 has 13 amino acids. CDR1 and CDR2 (germline): MNHEY, SVGAGI. Trimming removed 2 bases from V and 8 bases from J, with 12 bases in between. The CDR3 nucleotides are TGTGCCAGCAGTTACGGGACTTTCAAGGGCTACACCTTC. It specifies CASSYGTFKGYTF.

The J gene is TRBJ2-7, the V gene TRBV7-9; 7 nucleotides align to TRBD2. The V and J ends lost 5 bases and 1 base, in that order; junction bases with no gene match: 8. Per germline, CDR1 SEHNR and CDR2 FQNEAQ (reference sequence). The CDR3 has 15 residues. CDR3 coding DNA: TGTGCCAGCAGCCAGTTCGGGACTATTTCCTACGAGCAGTACTTC. It encodes CASSQFGTISYEQYF.

CDR3 DNA sequence: TGTGCCAGCAGCTTAGTGTGGGGAGGGATTAGCACAGATACGCAGTATTTT. Its protein is CASSLVWGGISTDTQYF. The V and J genes are TRBV7-9 and TRBJ2-3, with 7 bases lining up with TRBD2. Germline V gives CDR1 SEHNR, CDR2 FQNEAQ (reference sequence). The CDR3 runs to 17 residues. Trimming at V came to 1 base and at J to 0 bases, leaving 7 bases not matched to a gene.

The V and J genes are TRBV5-6 and TRBJ2-7; TRBD1 is a possible D gene (6 bases). With 0 bases removed from V and 3 bases from J, the gap between germline ends came to 7 bases. This CDR3 has 13 residues. Germline lookup yields CDR1 SGHDT and CDR2 YYEEEE. The CDR3 loop is CASSLDRVYEQYF. The DNA for the CDR3 is TGTGCCAGCAGCTTGGACAGGGTCTACGAGCAGTACTTC.

The rearrangement links TRBV5-4 to TRBJ1-1; D gene ambiguous. The germline V gene has CDR1 SGHNT and CDR2 YYREEE (reference sequence). V was trimmed by 0 bases and J by 0 bases, leaving 9 bases between them. This CDR3 has 15 residues. CDR3 coding DNA: TGTGCCAGCAGCTTGGAATCCACCCTGAACACTGAAGCTTTCTTT. Its translation: CASSLESTLNTEAFF. Full variable domain (remainder filled in from reference TRBV5-4 and TRBJ1-1): ETGVTQSPTHLIKTRGQQVTLRCSSQSGHNTVSWYQQALGQGPQFIFQYYREEENGRGNFPPRFSGLQFPNYSSELNVNALELDDSALYLCASSLESTLNTEAFFGQGTRLTVV.

The V and J genes are TRBV10-3 and TRBJ1-4; a possible D gene is TRBD1 (5 bases). CDR1 is ENHRY and CDR2 is SYGVKD in the germline V gene. This CDR3 comprises 13 residues. V gave up 11 bases and J gave up 6 bases, with 16 bases separating them. CDR3: CASRDGTDEKLFF. CDR3 DNA sequence: TGTGCCTCCCGGGACGGAACCGATGAAAAACTGTTTTTT.

This clone appeared a few times. This sequence joins TRBV30 and TRBJ1-1; tentatively, D is TRBD1 (5 bases). This CDR3 is 12 amino acids long. CDR1 and CDR2 (germline): GTSNPN, SVGIG (reference sequence). V gave up 1 base and J gave up 4 bases, with 7 bases separating them. CDR3 sequence reads: CAWSDGGTEAFF. CDR3 nucleotides: TGTGCCTGGAGTGATGGGGGCACTGAAGCTTTCTTT.

As DNA, the CDR3 is TGTGCCAGCAGCTTCCGGGGGACAGTTATCGGGGAGCTGTTTTTT. This codes for CASSFRGTVIGELFF. This chain joins TRBV5-4 and TRBJ2-2; D is possibly TRBD1 (7 bases). The CDR3 runs 15 residues. Trimming removed 2 bases from V and 7 bases from J, with 15 bases in between. From germline, CDR1 is SGHNT and CDR2 YYREEE (reference sequence).

This clone was picked up one time. The genes are TRBV27 and TRBJ2-7; D may be TRBD1 (5 bases). V lost 5 bases, J lost 1 base, and 15 bases lay in between. This CDR3 has 15 amino acids. Germline lookup yields CDR1 MNHEY and CDR2 SMNVEV (reference sequence). CDR3 sequence: CASSLSRARSYEQYF. In DNA, the CDR3 is TGTGCCAGCAGTCTCTCCAGGGCGAGGTCCTACGAGCAGTACTTC.

The V gene is TRBV7-8, the J gene TRBJ1-5, with a tentative D call TRBD1 (6 bases). CDR1 is SGHVS, CDR2 FQNEAQ, per germline. The CDR3 is 17 residues long. V dropped 2 bases and J dropped 5 bases, with 19 bases sitting between them. The CDR3 DNA is TGTGCCAGCAGCTTAAGGGACACCGGGGGGACTTATCAGCCCCAGCATTTT. The encoded protein is CASSLRDTGGTYQPQHF.

The chain combines TRBV19 with TRBJ1-1, with D unresolved. CDR3 length: 14 amino acids. Per germline, CDR1 LNHDA and CDR2 SQIVND (reference sequence). Trimming cost V 10 bases and J 4 bases, with 19 bases left between them. The CDR3 DNA follows: TGTGCCACCGTGATTTGGGGATCGGGCACTGAAGCTTTCTTT. It specifies CATVIWGSGTEAFF.